Shown below are 9 T cell receptor beta chains from a single sample sequenced in a study of T cells in Graves' hyperthyroidism and ophthalmopathy. There were TCR beta CDR3 regions amplified from RNA transcripts. First-round RT-PCR targeting the TCR CDR3 was performed with the HTBI primer set. One entry per CDR3 protein results from TCRdb running MiXCR on the multiplex PCR reads. This table holds around 600,000 distinct CDR3 sequences, about 15% found once. The sample consisted of blood. The receptors derive from a woman aged 30 to 39 with Graves' hyperthyroidism.

There are many counts of this clonotype. J is TRBJ2-3 and V is TRBV2; no definite D call. Germline loops: CDR1 SNHLY, CDR2 FYNNEI. The CDR3 covers 13 residues. The V end was cut by 6 bases, the J end by 0 bases, with 7 bases between. The CDR3 bases are TGTGCCAGCAGCTTCGAGAGCACAGATACGCAGTATTTT. Its translation is CASSFESTDTQYF.

The rearrangement joins TRBV4-2 to TRBJ2-1; D call uncertain. This CDR3 has 14 residues. From germline, CDR1 is LGHNA and CDR2 YNFKEQ. V gave up 0 bases and J gave up 5 bases, with 8 bases separating them. CDR3 nucleotides: TGTGCCAGCAGCCAAGATCCGTCTAACAATGAGCAGTTCTTC. It yields the protein CASSQDPSNNEQFF.

This clonotype was seen many times. The chain uses TRBV7-2 and TRBJ2-3, with TRBD1 matching over 7 bases. The CDR3 is made up of 15 amino acids. Germline lookup yields CDR1 SGHTA and CDR2 FQGNSA. J gave up 2 bases and V 4 bases, and 6 bases lay outside the gene matches. In DNA, the CDR3 is TGTGCCAGCAGCTGGTACAGGGGTTTCACAGATACGCAGTATTTT. Protein: CASSWYRGFTDTQYF. The full variable domain, in which reference TRBV7-2 and TRBJ2-3 provide the parts outside the CDR3, is GAGVSQSPSNKVTEKGKDVELRCDPISGHTALYWYRQSLGQGLEFLIYFQGNSAPDKSGLPSDRFSAERTGGSVSTLTIQRTQQEDSAVYLCASSWYRGFTDTQYFGPGTRLTVL.

This clonotype was seen only a few times. Mismatch with germline at one junction end may stem from a read error. This chain joins TRBV20-1 and TRBJ2-7, with D perhaps assigned TRBD1 or TRBD2 (5 bases each). The CDR3 loop spans 12 amino acids. From germline, CDR1 is DFQATT and CDR2 SNEGSKA (reference sequence). The CDR3 sequence is CSARPGTYKQYF. The CDR3 DNA is TGCAGTGCTAGACCAGGGACCTACAAGCAGTACTTC.

A few counts support this clonotype. The chain combines TRBV13 with TRBJ1-3; D uncertain. The germline V gene has CDR1 PRHDT and CDR2 FYEKMQ (reference sequence). This CDR3 has 12 amino acids. V lost 4 bases and J 7 bases, leaving 8 bases between the germline ends. CDR3 nucleotide sequence: TGTGCCAGCAGCTCGGTGGGGAACACCATATATTTT. Protein sequence: CASSSVGNTIYF.

The sample holds many counts of this clonotype. V and J are TRBV28 and TRBJ2-7; D unresolved. This CDR3 is 15 amino acids long. Germline V CDR1 and CDR2: MDHEN, SYDVKM. V lost 5 bases to trimming and J lost 7 bases, with 21 bases between them. The DNA of the CDR3 is TGTGCCAGCAGTGCAGACTCGACACCCACGCGAGAGCAGTACTTC. Translation gives CASSADSTPTREQYF.

This clonotype has at least ten counts. The V gene is TRBV6-1, the J gene TRBJ2-7, with 8 bases fitting TRBD2. CDR1 is MNHNS and CDR2 is SASEGT in the germline V gene. V gave up 8 bases and J gave up 2 bases; unmatched junction bases: 23. The CDR3 totals 19 residues. The CDR3 coding sequence is TGTGCCAGCTTTACACGCCGGGGGGGTAGCGGGGAGAGTCCCTACGAGCAGTACTTC. Protein product: CASFTRRGGSGESPYEQYF.

This clonotype was recorded at least ten times. CDR3 sequence: CSVEEGDAGQSRYEQYF. DNA for the CDR3: TGCAGCGTTGAAGAAGGGGACGCGGGACAGTCTAGATACGAGCAGTACTTC. V gene TRBV29-1 combines with J gene TRBJ2-7; a possible D gene is TRBD1 (7 bases). Germline V gene sequence: CDR1 SQVTM, CDR2 ANQGSEA. The V end was cut by 0 bases, the J end by 4 bases, with 22 bases between. The CDR3 has 17 amino acids.

The sample holds many counts of this clonotype. The chain couples TRBV2 to TRBJ1-2, with 11 bases matching TRBD1. The V segment lost 4 bases and the J segment 7 bases; nucleotides outside the gene matches: 8. The CDR3 has 15 residues. Germline loops: CDR1 SNHLY, CDR2 FYNNEI. CDR3 residues: CASSVNRDRGSGYTF. In DNA form, the CDR3 reads TGTGCCAGCAGTGTTAACCGGGACAGGGGGAGTGGCTACACCTTC.